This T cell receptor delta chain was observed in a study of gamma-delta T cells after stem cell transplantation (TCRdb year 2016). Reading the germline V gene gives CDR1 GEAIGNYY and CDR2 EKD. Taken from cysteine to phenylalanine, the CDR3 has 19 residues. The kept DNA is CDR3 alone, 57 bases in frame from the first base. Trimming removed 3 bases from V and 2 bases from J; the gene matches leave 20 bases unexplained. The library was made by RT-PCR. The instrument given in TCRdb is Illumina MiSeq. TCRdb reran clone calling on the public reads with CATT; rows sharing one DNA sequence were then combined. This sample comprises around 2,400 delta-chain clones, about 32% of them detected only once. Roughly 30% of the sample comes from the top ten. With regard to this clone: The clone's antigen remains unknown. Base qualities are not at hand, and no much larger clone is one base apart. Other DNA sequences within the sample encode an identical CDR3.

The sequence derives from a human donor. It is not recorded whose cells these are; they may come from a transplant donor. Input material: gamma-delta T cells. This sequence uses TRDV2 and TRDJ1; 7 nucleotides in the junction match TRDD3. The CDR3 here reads CACDPLAAWEPGDTDKLIF. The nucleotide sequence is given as TGTGCCTGTGACCCCCTCGCTGCTTGGGAACCGGGGGATACCGATAAACTCATCTTT.